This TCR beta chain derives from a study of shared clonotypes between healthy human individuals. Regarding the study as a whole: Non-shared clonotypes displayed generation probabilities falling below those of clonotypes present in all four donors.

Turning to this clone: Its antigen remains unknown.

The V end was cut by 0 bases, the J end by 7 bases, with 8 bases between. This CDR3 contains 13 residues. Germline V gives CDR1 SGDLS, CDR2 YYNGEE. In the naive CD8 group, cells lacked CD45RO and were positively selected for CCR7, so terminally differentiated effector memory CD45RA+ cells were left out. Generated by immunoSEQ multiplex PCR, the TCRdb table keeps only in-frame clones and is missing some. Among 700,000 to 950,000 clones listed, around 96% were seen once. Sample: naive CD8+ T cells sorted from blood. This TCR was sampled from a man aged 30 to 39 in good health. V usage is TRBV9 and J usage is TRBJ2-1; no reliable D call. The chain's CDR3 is CASSVVLGNEQFF. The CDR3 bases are TGTGCCAGCAGCGTAGTTTTGGGGAATGAGCAGTTCTTC.